This TCR beta chain stems from a study of control samples from healthy donors and cancer patients. The method was immunoSEQ multiplex PCR; TCRdb's version includes in-frame clones alone and lacks a portion of them. Of some 150,000 clones listed, roughly 94% were seen once; the top ten hold approximately 15%. The receptor was isolated from a man between 60 and 70 years old with colorectal cancer. The specimen sequenced was PBMCs.

Here the CDR3 DNA reads TGTGCCAGTAGTATAGATGGAGGGGAGGGAAATCAGCCCCAGCATTTT. It is translated as CASSIDGGEGNQPQHF. The V and J genes are TRBV19 and TRBJ1-5, with D possibly matching TRBD1 (5 bases). The CDR3 length is 16 residues. Trimming cost V 0 bases and J 4 bases, with 13 bases left between them. The germline V gene has CDR1 LNHDA and CDR2 SQIVND (reference sequence).